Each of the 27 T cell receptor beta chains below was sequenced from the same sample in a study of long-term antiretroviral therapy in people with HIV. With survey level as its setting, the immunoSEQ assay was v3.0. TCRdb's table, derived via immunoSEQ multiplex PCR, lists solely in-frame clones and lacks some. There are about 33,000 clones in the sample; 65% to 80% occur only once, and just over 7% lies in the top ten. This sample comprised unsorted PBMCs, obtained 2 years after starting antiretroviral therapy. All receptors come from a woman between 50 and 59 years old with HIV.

CDR3 sequence: CASIRVGAGGNPNGYTF. In DNA form, the CDR3 reads TGTGCCAGCATACGGGTTGGGGCAGGGGGAAATCCTAACGGCTACACCTTC. V gene TRBV28 combines with J gene TRBJ1-2, with TRBD1 matching over 7 bases. CDR3 length equals 17 residues. The germline CDR1 and CDR2 sequences are MDHEN and SYDVKM. V shed 7 bases and J 8 bases; nucleotides not matched to a gene: 22.

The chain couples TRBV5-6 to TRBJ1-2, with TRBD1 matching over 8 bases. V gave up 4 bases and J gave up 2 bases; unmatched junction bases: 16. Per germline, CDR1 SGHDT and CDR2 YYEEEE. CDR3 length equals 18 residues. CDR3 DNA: TGTGCCAGCAGCCCTGAGACAGGGGTAAAAATAATCAACTATGGCTACACCTTC. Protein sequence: CASSPETGVKIINYGYTF. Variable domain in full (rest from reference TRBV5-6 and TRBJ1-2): DAGVTQSPTHLIKTRGQQVTLRCSPKSGHDTVSWYQQALGQGPQFIFQYYEEEERQRGNFPDRFSGHQFPNYSSELNVNALLLGDSALYLCASSPETGVKIINYGYTFGSGTRLTVV.

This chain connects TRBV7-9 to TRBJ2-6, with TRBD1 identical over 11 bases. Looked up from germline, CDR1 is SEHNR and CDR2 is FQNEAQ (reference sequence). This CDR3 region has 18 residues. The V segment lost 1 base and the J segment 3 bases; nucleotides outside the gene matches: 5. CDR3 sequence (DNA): TGTGCCAGCAGCTTAGGGGGGACAGGGGGTTTTGGGGCCAACGTCCTGACTTTC. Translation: CASSLGGTGGFGANVLTF.

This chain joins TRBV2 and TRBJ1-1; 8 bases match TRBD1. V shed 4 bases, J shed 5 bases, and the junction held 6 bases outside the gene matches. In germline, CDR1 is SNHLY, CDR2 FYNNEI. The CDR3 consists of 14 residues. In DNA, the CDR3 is TGTGCCAGCAGTGGCAGCAGGGGGCTAACTGAAGCTTTCTTT. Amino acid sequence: CASSGSRGLTEAFF.

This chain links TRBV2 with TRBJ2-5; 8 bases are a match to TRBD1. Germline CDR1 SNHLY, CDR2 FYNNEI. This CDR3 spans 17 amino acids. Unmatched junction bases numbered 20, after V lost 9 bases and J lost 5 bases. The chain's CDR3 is CARDKNPDRDVLETQYF. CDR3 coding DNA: TGTGCCAGGGACAAAAACCCGGACAGGGACGTTCTGGAGACCCAGTACTTC. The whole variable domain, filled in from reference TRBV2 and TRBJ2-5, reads EPEVTQTPSHQVTQMGQEVILRCVPISNHLYFYWYRQILGQKVEFLVSFYNNEISEKSEIFDDQFSVERPDGSNFTLKIRSTKLEDSAMYFCARDKNPDRDVLETQYFGPGTRLLVL.

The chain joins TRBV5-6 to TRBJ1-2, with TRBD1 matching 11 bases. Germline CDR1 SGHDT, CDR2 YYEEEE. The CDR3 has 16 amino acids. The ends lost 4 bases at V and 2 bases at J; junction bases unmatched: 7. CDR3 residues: CASSADRGRRNYGYTF. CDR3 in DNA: TGTGCCAGCAGCGCGGACAGGGGGCGGAGGAACTATGGCTACACCTTC.

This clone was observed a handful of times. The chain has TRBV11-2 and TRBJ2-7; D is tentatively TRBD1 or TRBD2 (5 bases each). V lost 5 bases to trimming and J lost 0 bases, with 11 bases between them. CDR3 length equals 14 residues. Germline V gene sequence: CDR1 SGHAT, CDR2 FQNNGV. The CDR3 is CASSNGASSYEQYV. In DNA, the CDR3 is TGTGCCAGCAGCAACGGGGCCAGCTCCTACGAGCAGTACGTC.

The CDR3 sequence: CASRQTSGAEETQYF. The DNA for the CDR3 is TGCGCCAGCAGACAAACTAGCGGGGCGGAAGAGACCCAGTACTTC. The rearrangement uses TRBV5-1 and TRBJ2-5; 10 nucleotides agree with TRBD2. Germline V gene sequence: CDR1 SGHRS, CDR2 YFSETQ. With 5 bases clipped from V and 3 bases from J, the junction kept 7 bases outside the gene matches. This CDR3 is 15 amino acids long.

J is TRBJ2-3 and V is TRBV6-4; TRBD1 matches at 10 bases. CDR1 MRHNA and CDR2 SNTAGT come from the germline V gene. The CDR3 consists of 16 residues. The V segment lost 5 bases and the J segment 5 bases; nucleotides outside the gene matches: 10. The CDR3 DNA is TGTGCCAGCAGTCAATCGGGACAGGGGATTATAGATACGCAGTATTTT. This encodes CASSQSGQGIIDTQYF.

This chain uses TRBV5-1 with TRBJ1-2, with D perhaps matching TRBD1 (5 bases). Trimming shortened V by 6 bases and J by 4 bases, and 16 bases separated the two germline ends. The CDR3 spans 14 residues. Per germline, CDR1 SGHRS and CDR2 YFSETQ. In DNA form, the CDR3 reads TGCGCCAGCACTCACGGGGACCTATCCTATGGCTACACCTTC. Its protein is CASTHGDLSYGYTF. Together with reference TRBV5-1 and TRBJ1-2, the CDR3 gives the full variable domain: KAGVTQTPRYLIKTRGQQVTLSCSPISGHRSVSWYQQTPGQGLQFLFEYFSETQRNKGNFPGRFSGRQFSNSRSEMNVSTLELGDSALYLCASTHGDLSYGYTFGSGTRLTVV.

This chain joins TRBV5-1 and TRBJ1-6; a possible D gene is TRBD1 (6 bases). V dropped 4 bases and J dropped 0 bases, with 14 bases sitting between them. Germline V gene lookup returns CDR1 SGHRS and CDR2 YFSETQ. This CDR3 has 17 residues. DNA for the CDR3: TGCGCCAGCAGCATTGACGGGGGCCTCTCCTATAATTCACCCCTCCACTTT. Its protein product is CASSIDGGLSYNSPLHF.

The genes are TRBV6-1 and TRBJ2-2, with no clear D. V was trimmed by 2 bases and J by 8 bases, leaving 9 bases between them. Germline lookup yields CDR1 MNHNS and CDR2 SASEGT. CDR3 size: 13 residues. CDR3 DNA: TGTGCCAGCAGTGAACAGGACGGGGGGGAGCTGTTTTTT. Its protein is CASSEQDGGELFF.

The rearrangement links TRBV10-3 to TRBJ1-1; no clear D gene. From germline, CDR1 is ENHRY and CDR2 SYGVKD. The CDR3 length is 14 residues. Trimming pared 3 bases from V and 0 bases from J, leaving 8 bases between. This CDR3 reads CAISEEAMNTEAFF. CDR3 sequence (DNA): TGTGCCATCAGTGAAGAGGCTATGAACACTGAAGCTTTCTTT.

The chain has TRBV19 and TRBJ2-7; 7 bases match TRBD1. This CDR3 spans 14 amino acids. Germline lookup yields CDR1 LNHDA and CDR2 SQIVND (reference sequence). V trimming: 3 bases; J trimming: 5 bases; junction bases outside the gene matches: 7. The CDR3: CASSIDRVSNEQYF. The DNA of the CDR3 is TGTGCCAGTAGTATTGACAGGGTTAGTAACGAGCAGTACTTC.

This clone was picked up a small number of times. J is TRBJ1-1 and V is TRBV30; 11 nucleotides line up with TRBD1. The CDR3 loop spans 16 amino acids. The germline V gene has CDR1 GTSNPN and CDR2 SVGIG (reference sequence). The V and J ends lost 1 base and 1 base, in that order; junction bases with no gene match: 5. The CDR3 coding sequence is TGTGCCTGGAGTGGGGGACAGGGGGGTCAGAACACTGAAGCTTTCTTT. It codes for CAWSGGQGGQNTEAFF.

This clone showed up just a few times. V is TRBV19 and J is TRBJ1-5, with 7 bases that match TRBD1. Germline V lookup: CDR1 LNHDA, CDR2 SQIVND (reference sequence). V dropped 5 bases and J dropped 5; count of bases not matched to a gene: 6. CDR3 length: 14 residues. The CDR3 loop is CASSLTGYYQPQHF. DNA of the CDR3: TGTGCCAGTAGTTTGACAGGGTACTATCAGCCCCAGCATTTT.

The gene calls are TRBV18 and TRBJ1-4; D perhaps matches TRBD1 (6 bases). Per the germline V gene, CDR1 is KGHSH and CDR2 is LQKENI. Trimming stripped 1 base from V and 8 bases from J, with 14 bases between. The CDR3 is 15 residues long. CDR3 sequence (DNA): TGTGCCAGCTCACCACTGGAACAGGGAACGGAAAAACTGTTTTTT. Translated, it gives CASSPLEQGTEKLFF. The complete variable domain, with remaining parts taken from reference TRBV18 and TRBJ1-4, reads NAGVMQNPRHLVRRRGQEARLRCSPMKGHSHVYWYRQLPEEGLKFMVYLQKENIIDESGMPKERFSAEFPKEGPSILRIQQVVRGDSAAYFCASSPLEQGTEKLFFGSGTQLSVL.

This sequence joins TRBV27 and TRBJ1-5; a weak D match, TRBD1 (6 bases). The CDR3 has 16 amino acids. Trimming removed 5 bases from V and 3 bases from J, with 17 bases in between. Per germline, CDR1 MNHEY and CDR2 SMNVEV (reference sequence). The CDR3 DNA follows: TGTGCCAGCAGTCTGATCGGACAGACCCACAATCAGCCCCAGCATTTT. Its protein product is CASSLIGQTHNQPQHF.

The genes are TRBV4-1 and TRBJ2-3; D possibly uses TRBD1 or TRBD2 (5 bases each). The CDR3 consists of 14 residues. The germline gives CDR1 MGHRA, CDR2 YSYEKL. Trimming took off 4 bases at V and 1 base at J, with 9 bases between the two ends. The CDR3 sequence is CASSPGPGTDTQYF. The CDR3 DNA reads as TGCGCCAGCAGCCCGGGGCCGGGCACAGATACGCAGTATTTT.

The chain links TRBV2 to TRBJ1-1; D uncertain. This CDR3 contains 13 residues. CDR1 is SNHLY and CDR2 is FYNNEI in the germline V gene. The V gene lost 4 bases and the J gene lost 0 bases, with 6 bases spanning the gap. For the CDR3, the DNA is TGTGCCAGCAGTGCCTCGGTGAACACTGAAGCTTTCTTT. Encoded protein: CASSASVNTEAFF.

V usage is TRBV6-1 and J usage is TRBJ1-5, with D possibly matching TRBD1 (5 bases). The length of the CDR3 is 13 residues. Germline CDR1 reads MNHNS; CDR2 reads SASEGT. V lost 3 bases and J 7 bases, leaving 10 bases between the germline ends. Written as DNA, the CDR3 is TGTGCCAGCAGTGATCGGGGGACCCAGCCCCAGCATTTT. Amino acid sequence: CASSDRGTQPQHF.

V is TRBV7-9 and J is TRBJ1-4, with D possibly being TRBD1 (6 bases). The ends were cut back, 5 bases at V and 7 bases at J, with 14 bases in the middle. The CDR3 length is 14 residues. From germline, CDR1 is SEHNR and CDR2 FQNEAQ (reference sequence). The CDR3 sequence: CASSLTGGFEKLFF. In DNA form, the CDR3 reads TGTGCCAGCAGCCTGACAGGAGGATTTGAAAAACTGTTTTTT.

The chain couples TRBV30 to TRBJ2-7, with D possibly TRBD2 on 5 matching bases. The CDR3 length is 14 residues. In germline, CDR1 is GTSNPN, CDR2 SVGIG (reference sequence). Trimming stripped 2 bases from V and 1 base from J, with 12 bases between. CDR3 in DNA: TGTGCCTGGAGTCCCACCCCGGGATCCTACGAGCAGTACGTC. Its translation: CAWSPTPGSYEQYV.

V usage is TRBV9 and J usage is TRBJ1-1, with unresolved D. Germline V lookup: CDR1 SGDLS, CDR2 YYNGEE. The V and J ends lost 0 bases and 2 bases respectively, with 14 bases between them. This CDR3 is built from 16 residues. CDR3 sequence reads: CASSVGRGGPNTEAFF. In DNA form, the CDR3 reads TGTGCCAGCAGCGTAGGTCGGGGAGGACCAAACACTGAAGCTTTCTTT.

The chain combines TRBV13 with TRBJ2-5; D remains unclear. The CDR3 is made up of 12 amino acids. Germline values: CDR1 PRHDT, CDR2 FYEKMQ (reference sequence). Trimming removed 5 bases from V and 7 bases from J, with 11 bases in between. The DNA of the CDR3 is TGTGCCAGCAGCGCCACCTTAGCGACCCAGTACTTC. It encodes CASSATLATQYF.

The DNA for the CDR3 is TGTGCCAGCAGTGATGTAGTCAGGGATCAAGAGACCCAGTACTTC. As protein: CASSDVVRDQETQYF. The V gene is TRBV25-1, the J gene TRBJ2-5; TRBD1 is a possible D gene (5 bases). In germline, CDR1 is MGHDK, CDR2 SYGVNS. Trimming shortened V by 3 bases and J by 2 bases, and 13 bases separated the two germline ends. The CDR3 consists of 15 residues.

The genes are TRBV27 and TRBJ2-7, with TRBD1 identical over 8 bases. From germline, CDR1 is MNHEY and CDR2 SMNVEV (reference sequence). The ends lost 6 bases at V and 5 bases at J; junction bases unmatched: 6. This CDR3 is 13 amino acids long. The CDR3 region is CASSPRTGNEQYF. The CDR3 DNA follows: TGTGCCAGCAGCCCCAGGACAGGGAACGAGCAGTACTTC.